The 22 T cell receptor beta chains given below trace back to one sample, sequenced in a study of cytotoxic CD8 clonotypes in ibrutinib-treated CLL. TCRdb's table, derived via immunoSEQ multiplex PCR, lists solely in-frame clones and lacks some. The sample records around 20,000 clones, over 75% being singletons. The input for sequencing was PBMCs, taken before ibrutinib treatment. These receptors originate from a human donor with chronic lymphocytic leukemia.

Turning to this clone: Other DNA variants within this sample encode the same CDR3. The rearrangement uses TRBV4-3 and TRBJ1-6, with D possibly TRBD1 on 6 matching bases. There are 17 residues in the CDR3. Per germline, CDR1 LGHNA and CDR2 YSLEER. V gave up 2 bases and J gave up 5 bases, with 16 bases separating them. The CDR3, as DNA: TGCGCCAGCAGCCAAACCTACCGGACAGCAGATAATTCACCCCTCCACTTT. It codes for CASSQTYRTADNSPLHF.

The rearrangement links TRBV28 to TRBJ1-1; the D is unclear. This CDR3 has 11 residues. Germline values: CDR1 MDHEN, CDR2 SYDVKM. V was pared by 6 bases and J by 2 bases, with 4 bases between. CDR3 residues: CASSANTEAFF. CDR3 DNA: TGTGCCAGCAGCGCCAACACTGAAGCTTTCTTT. The variable domain in full, with the rest retrieved from reference TRBV28 and TRBJ1-1, is DVKVTQSSRYLVKRTGEKVFLECVQDMDHENMFWYRQDPGLGLRLIYFSYDVKMKEKGDIPEGYSVSREKKERFSLILESASTNQTSMYLCASSANTEAFFGQGTRLTVV.

This chain joins TRBV6-5 and TRBJ1-4; no firm D call. CDR1 and CDR2 from the germline V gene are MNHEY and SVGAGI. V was cut by 2 bases and J by 11 bases, with 12 bases left in between. This CDR3 has 13 residues. This CDR3 is CASSYGEGRKLFF. The CDR3 DNA reads as TGTGCCAGCAGTTACGGGGAAGGGAGGAAACTGTTTTTT.

V and J are TRBV9 and TRBJ2-1; 15 bases are shared with TRBD2. The CDR3 runs to 17 residues. V lost 0 bases and J lost 5; bases outside the gene matches: 3. In germline, CDR1 is SGDLS, CDR2 YYNGEE. CDR3 region: CASSVEGTSGGNNEQFF. The CDR3, as DNA: TGTGCCAGCAGCGTAGAAGGGACTAGCGGGGGGAACAATGAGCAGTTCTTC.

This chain joins TRBV11-2 and TRBJ2-3; D may be TRBD2 (6 bases). This CDR3 has 14 amino acids. Trimming shortened V by 5 bases and J by 2 bases, and 11 bases separated the two germline ends. Germline CDR1 reads SGHAT; CDR2 reads FQNNGV. The CDR3 DNA follows: TGTGCCAGCAGCGGAGGGGTCTTCACAGATACGCAGTATTTT. Encoded protein: CASSGGVFTDTQYF.

V is TRBV10-2 and J is TRBJ2-7, with D uncertain. V was shortened by 4 bases and J by 4 bases, with 11 bases between the two germline ends. CDR3 size: 13 residues. From germline, CDR1 is WSHSY and CDR2 SAAADI. CDR3 nucleotide sequence: TGCGCCAGCAGTGCGGTGGAGAGGTACGAGCAGTACTTC. The encoded protein is CASSAVERYEQYF.

The V call is TRBV5-4, the J call TRBJ2-1; D is uncertain. CDR3 length: 13 amino acids. The V gene lost 5 bases and the J gene lost 5 bases, with 11 bases spanning the gap. Germline V gene data show CDR1 as SGHNT and CDR2 as YYREEE (reference sequence). CDR3: CASRPFRDNEQFF. For the CDR3, the DNA is TGTGCCAGCAGACCCTTTAGAGACAATGAGCAGTTCTTC.

The genes are TRBV11-3 and TRBJ2-2; D is perhaps TRBD1 (6 bases). The V gene lost 4 bases and the J gene lost 6 bases, with 12 bases spanning the gap. The germline CDR1 and CDR2 sequences are SGHNT and YENEEA. This CDR3 is built from 14 residues. CDR3 residues: CASSSLSGAGELFF. CDR3 in DNA: TGTGCCAGCAGCTCCCTTTCAGGGGCCGGGGAGCTGTTTTTT.

The chain has TRBV9 and TRBJ2-1; 8 bases line up with TRBD2. CDR1 and CDR2 (germline): SGDLS, YYNGEE. The CDR3 totals 17 residues. The ends lost 4 bases at V and 4 bases at J; junction bases unmatched: 13. CDR3 region: CASSPRRGADRYNEQFF. Here the CDR3 DNA reads TGTGCCAGCAGCCCACGGCGGGGGGCTGACCGATACAATGAGCAGTTCTTC.

The gene calls are TRBV4-3 and TRBJ2-2, with no clear D. Germline V gives CDR1 LGHNA, CDR2 YSLEER. Deletions cut 0 bases from V and 6 bases from J, with 20 bases between. This CDR3 is built from 18 residues. Written as DNA, the CDR3 is TGCGCCAGCAGCCAAGATGTTCTGGTTGGCCTAGGATCCGGGGAGCTGTTTTTT. Protein sequence: CASSQDVLVGLGSGELFF.

A few counts support this clone. The rearrangement uses TRBV20-1 and TRBJ2-4; unclear D gene. Trimming pared 6 bases from V and 11 bases from J, leaving 11 bases between. Germline CDR1 DFQATT, CDR2 SNEGSKA (reference sequence). The length of the CDR3 is 10 residues. The CDR3 nucleotides read TGCAGTGCCCTCCGGACCCTTCAGTACTTC. It specifies CSALRTLQYF.

V usage is TRBV7-2 and J usage is TRBJ2-2, with no clear D. CDR3 length: 15 amino acids. V lost 5 bases and J 1 base, leaving 11 bases between the germline ends. Germline V gene data show CDR1 as SGHTA and CDR2 as FQGNSA. The CDR3 loop reads CASSRWTVNTGELFF. CDR3 sequence (DNA): TGTGCCAGCAGCCGTTGGACGGTGAACACCGGGGAGCTGTTTTTT.

This clone was found a few times. This chain joins TRBV7-2 and TRBJ1-1; no definite D call. Germline loops: CDR1 SGHTA, CDR2 FQGNSA. This CDR3 has 13 amino acids. Trimming removed 3 bases from V and 7 bases from J, with 12 bases in between. The CDR3 sequence is CASSFGYGGEAFF. CDR3 bases: TGTGCCAGCAGCTTTGGGTATGGAGGTGAAGCTTTCTTT. Full variable domain (remainder filled in from reference TRBV7-2 and TRBJ1-1): GAGVSQSPSNKVTEKGKDVELRCDPISGHTALYWYRQSLGQGLEFLIYFQGNSAPDKSGLPSDRFSAERTGGSVSTLTIQRTQQEDSAVYLCASSFGYGGEAFFGQGTRLTVV.

The chain uses TRBV6-5 and TRBJ1-6, with D hard to call. Germline CDR1 and CDR2: MNHEY and SVGAGI. The CDR3 loop spans 13 amino acids. The V and J ends lost 6 bases and 10 bases respectively, with 13 bases between them. CDR3 nucleotides: TGTGCCAGCAGGAAAGAAGGCATCTCACCCCTCCACTTT. Translation gives CASRKEGISPLHF.

CDR3 nucleotides: TGTGCCAGCAGGACAGGGACCTATAGCAATCAGCCCCAGCATTTT. Translation gives CASRTGTYSNQPQHF. This sequence joins TRBV6-4 and TRBJ1-5; 7 bases match TRBD1. The CDR3 sequence is 15 residues long. Per germline, CDR1 MRHNA and CDR2 SNTAGT. The V gene end was trimmed by 6 bases and the J gene end by 0 bases; junction bases not matched to a gene: 5.

V gene TRBV5-8 combines with J gene TRBJ2-5, with D maybe TRBD2 (6 bases). Germline V CDR1 and CDR2: SGHTS, YDEGEE. CDR3 length equals 12 residues. V gave up 6 bases and J gave up 5 bases, with 11 bases separating them. In DNA form, the CDR3 reads TGTGCCAGCAAGGAGGGGCGGGAGACCCAGTACTTC. Translation: CASKEGRETQYF.

V gene TRBV7-9 combines with J gene TRBJ2-1, with 12 positions matching TRBD2. The CDR3 contains 16 residues. Germline V gene lookup returns CDR1 SEHNR and CDR2 FQNEAQ (reference sequence). V trimming: 1 base; J trimming: 6 bases; junction bases outside the gene matches: 4. In nucleotides, the CDR3 is TGTGCCAGCAGCTTAGGTCTAGCGGGGGGGTCCAATGAGCAGTTCTTC. Amino acids: CASSLGLAGGSNEQFF.

The chain couples TRBV19 to TRBJ2-5; 7 bases line up with TRBD1. The V gene's germline CDR1 is LNHDA and CDR2 SQIVND (reference sequence). V was pared by 5 bases and J by 0 bases, with 6 bases of the junction left unmatched. The CDR3 extends over 15 amino acids. CDR3 nucleotide sequence: TGTGCCAGTAGTTGGGACAGTCGGTACCAAGAGACCCAGTACTTC. Amino acids: CASSWDSRYQETQYF.

The chain uses TRBV4-2 and TRBJ1-1, with D possibly matching TRBD1 (6 bases). The CDR3 covers 13 residues. V lost 7 bases, J lost 14 bases, and 23 bases lay in between. CDR1 is LGHNA, CDR2 YNFKEQ, per germline. CDR3 amino acids: CASTRPSEGVWFF. The DNA for the CDR3 is TGTGCCAGCACCCGCCCCAGTGAGGGGGTTTGGTTCTTT.

The gene calls are TRBV4-3 and TRBJ1-1; D may be TRBD1 (5 bases). Germline values: CDR1 LGHNA, CDR2 YSLEER. V lost 1 base and J lost 3, with 18 bases in between. The CDR3 runs to 17 residues. CDR3 DNA: TGCGCCAGCAGCCAAGCAACCGGCGGGACGTTGGACACTGAAGCTTTCTTT. Translated, it gives CASSQATGGTLDTEAFF.

This clone was detected once. The chain is built from TRBV10-3 and TRBJ2-7, with D possibly matching TRBD1 (6 bases). CDR3 length: 16 amino acids. Germline CDR1 reads ENHRY; CDR2 reads SYGVKD. Trimming removed 7 bases at V and 6 bases at J, with 25 bases between. CDR3 loop: CAITDRLSPTPLEQYF. The CDR3 DNA follows: TGTGCCATCACCGACAGGCTATCGCCTACCCCTCTCGAGCAGTACTTC.

The gene calls are TRBV10-3 and TRBJ2-5; D perhaps matches TRBD1 (5 bases). V shed 4 bases and J shed 1 base, with 7 bases lying between them. The V gene's germline CDR1 is ENHRY and CDR2 SYGVKD. This CDR3 region has 13 residues. CDR3: CAISGTPQETQYF. The CDR3 coding sequence is TGTGCCATCAGTGGGACACCCCAAGAGACCCAGTACTTC.